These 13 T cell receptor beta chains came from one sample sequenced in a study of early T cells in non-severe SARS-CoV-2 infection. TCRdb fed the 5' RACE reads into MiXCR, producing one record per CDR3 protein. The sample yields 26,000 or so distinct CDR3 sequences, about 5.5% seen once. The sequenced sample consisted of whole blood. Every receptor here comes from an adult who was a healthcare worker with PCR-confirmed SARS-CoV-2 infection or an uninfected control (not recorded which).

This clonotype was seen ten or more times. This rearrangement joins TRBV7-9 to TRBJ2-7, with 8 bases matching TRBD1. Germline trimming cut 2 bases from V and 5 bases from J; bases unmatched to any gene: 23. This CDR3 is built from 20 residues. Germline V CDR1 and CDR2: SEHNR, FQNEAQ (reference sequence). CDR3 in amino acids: CASSLFGSSTQGARVDEQYF. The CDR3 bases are TGTGCCAGCAGCTTATTCGGGTCGTCGACTCAGGGGGCGCGGGTCGACGAGCAGTACTTC.

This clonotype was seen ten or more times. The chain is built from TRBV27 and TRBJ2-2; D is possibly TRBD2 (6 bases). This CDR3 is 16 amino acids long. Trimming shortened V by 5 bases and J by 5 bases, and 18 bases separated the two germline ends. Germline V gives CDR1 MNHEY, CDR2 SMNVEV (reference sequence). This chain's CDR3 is CASSLGTEPLTGELFF. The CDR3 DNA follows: TGTGCCAGCAGTCTCGGGACTGAACCTTTGACCGGGGAGCTGTTTTTT.

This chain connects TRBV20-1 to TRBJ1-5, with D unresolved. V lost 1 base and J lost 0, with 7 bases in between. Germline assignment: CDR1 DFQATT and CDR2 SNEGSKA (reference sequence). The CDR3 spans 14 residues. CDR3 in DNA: TGCAGTGCTAGAGGGGGAGCTAGCAATCAGCCCCAGCATTTT. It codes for CSARGGASNQPQHF.

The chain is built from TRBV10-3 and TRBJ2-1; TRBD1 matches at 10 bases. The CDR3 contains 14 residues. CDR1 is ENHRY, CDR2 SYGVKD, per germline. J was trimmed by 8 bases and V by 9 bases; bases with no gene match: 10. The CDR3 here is CAISPGQGMDEQFF. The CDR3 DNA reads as TGTGCCATAAGCCCGGGACAGGGGATGGATGAGCAGTTCTTC.

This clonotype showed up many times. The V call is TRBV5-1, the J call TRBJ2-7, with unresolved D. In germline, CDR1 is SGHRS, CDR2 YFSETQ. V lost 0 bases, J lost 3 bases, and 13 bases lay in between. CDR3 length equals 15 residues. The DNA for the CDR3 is TGCGCCAGCAGCTTGGGTCAGCTTCTACTCTACGAGCAGTACTTC. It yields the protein CASSLGQLLLYEQYF. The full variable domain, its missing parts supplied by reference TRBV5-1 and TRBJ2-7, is KAGVTQTPRYLIKTRGQQVTLSCSPISGHRSVSWYQQTPGQGLQFLFEYFSETQRNKGNFPGRFSGRQFSNSRSEMNVSTLELGDSALYLCASSLGQLLLYEQYFGPGTRLTVT.

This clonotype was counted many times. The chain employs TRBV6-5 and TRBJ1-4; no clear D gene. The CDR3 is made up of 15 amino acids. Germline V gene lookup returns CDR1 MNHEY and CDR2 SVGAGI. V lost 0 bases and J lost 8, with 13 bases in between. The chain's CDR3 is CASSYSPSHGEKLFF. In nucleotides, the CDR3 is TGTGCCAGCAGTTACTCCCCATCCCACGGCGAAAAACTGTTTTTT.

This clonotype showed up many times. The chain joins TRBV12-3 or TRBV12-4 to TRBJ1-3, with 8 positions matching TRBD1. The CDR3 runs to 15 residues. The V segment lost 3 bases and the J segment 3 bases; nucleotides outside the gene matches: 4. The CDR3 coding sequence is TGTGCCAGCAGTTTGTTCGGACAGGGTGGAAACACCATATATTTT. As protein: CASSLFGQGGNTIYF.

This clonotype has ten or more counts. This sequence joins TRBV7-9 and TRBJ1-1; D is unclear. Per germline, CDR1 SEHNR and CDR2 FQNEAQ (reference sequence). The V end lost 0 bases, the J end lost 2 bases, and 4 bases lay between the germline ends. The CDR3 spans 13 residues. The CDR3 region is CASSLAENTEAFF. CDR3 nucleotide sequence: TGTGCCAGCAGCTTAGCAGAAAACACTGAAGCTTTCTTT.

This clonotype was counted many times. CDR3 residues: CASERDTGELFF. CDR3 nucleotides: TGTGCCAGCGAGCGGGACACCGGGGAGCTGTTTTTT. The chain joins TRBV9 to TRBJ2-2; tentative D call: TRBD2 (6 bases). This CDR3 has 12 residues. V lost 7 bases to trimming and J lost 3 bases, with 7 bases between them. Germline loops: CDR1 SGDLS, CDR2 YYNGEE.

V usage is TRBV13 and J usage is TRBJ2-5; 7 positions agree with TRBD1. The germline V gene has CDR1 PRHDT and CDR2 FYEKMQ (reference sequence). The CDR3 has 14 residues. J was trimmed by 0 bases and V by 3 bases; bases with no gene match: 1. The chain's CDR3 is CASSLGQNQETQYF. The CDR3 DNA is TGTGCCAGCAGCTTGGGACAGAACCAAGAGACCCAGTACTTC.

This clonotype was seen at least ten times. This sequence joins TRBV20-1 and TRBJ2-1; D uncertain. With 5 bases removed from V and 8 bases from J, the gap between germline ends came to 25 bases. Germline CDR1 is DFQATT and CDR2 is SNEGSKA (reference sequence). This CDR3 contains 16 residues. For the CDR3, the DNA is TGCAGTGCTCCCCCTAACCCAACTCTAGTACGCCATGAGCAGTTCTTC. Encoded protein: CSAPPNPTLVRHEQFF.

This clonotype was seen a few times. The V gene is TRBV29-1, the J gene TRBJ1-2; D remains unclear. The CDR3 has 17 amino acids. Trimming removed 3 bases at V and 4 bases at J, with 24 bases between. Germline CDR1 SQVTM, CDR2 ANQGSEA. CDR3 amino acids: CSVDPRKGWADGYGYTF. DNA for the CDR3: TGCAGCGTTGACCCTCGGAAGGGCTGGGCGGACGGCTATGGCTACACCTTC.

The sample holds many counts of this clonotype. The CDR3 is CASSSYHGAGYRGYTF. The CDR3 DNA follows: TGTGCCAGCAGTTCATACCACGGTGCGGGCTATCGCGGCTACACCTTC. V usage is TRBV27 and J usage is TRBJ1-2; D not resolved. The CDR3 sequence is 16 residues long. From germline, CDR1 is MNHEY and CDR2 SMNVEV (reference sequence). V was shortened by 4 bases and J by 8 bases, with 23 bases between the two germline ends.